One sample yielded the 15 T cell receptor beta chains listed below, sequenced in a study of metastatic and nonmetastatic thyroid tumors. None of the patients had undergone any treatment ahead of thyroid surgery. TCRdb re-clonotyped the PCR reads via MiXCR. The table includes approximately 20,000 clones, around 17% detected once. Specimen: blood. The source of these receptors is a male donor with papillary thyroid cancer or a benign thyroid nodule (not recorded which). Some clones in this sample may be carry-over from other donors' samples.

This clone is classed as medium-sized (0.01 to 0.1%). The rearrangement links TRBV4-3 to TRBJ2-7; 10 bases are a match to TRBD1. CDR1 is LGHNA and CDR2 is YSLEER in the germline V gene. Unmatched junction bases numbered 9, after V lost 0 bases and J lost 4 bases. This CDR3 has 17 amino acids. The CDR3 nucleotides read TGCGCCAGCAGCCAAGACCCCGACAGGGGGCTCTTGTACGAGCAGTACTTC. Translating gives CASSQDPDRGLLYEQYF.

On this clone itself: This may be a read error: a much more frequent sequence differs by one nucleotide. The gene calls are TRBV7-6 and TRBJ2-1; TRBD1 might be the D (5 bases). V shed 1 base and J shed 5 bases, with 9 bases lying between them. This CDR3 spans 14 amino acids. Germline CDR1 reads SGHVS; CDR2 reads FNYEAQ. The CDR3 loop reads CASSLGTTNNEQFF. CDR3 sequence (DNA): TGTGCCAGCAGCTTAGGGACAACCAACAATGAGCAGTTCTTC. The full variable domain, in which reference TRBV7-6 and TRBJ2-1 provide the parts outside the CDR3, is GAGVSQSPRYKVTKRGQDVALRCDPISGHVSLYWYRQALGQGPEFLTYFNYEAQQDKSGLPNDRFSAERPEGSISTLTIQRTEQRDSAMYRCASSLGTTNNEQFFGPGTRLTVL.

This clone was seen a handful of times. The junction departs from germline at one end; a sequencing error may be responsible. V gene TRBV19 combines with J gene TRBJ2-1; D tentatively reads TRBD1 or TRBD2 (6 bases each). Germline loops: CDR1 LNHDA, CDR2 SQIVND (reference sequence). The CDR3 consists of 14 residues. The CDR3 DNA reads TGTGCCAGTAGTATTTCTGGGGGGCGGAATGGGCAGTTCTTC. The encoded protein is CASSISGGRNGQFF.

There are many counts of this clone. The CDR3 does not end in the conserved phenylalanine or tryptophan, so this is likely a read error. CDR3 DNA sequence: TGTGCCTGGAGTACCAGCGGGATAGGACGAGAGACCCAGTACCTC. Translation: CAWSTSGIGRETQYL. The chain is built from TRBV30 and TRBJ2-5; 7 bases align to TRBD2. CDR1 and CDR2 (germline): GTSNPN, SVGIG (reference sequence). The V and J ends lost 2 bases and 4 bases, in that order; junction bases with no gene match: 10. The CDR3 contains 15 residues.

At least ten counts were recorded for this clone. This CDR3 reads CSARGDGTYEQYF. In nucleotides, the CDR3 is TGCAGTGCTAGAGGGGACGGGACCTACGAGCAGTACTTC. The V call is TRBV20-1, the J call TRBJ2-7; perhaps D is TRBD1 or TRBD2 (5 bases each). V was shortened by 1 base and J by 2 bases, with 9 bases between the two germline ends. Germline V gives CDR1 DFQATT, CDR2 SNEGSKA (reference sequence). The CDR3 is 13 residues long.

This clone was counted many times. This rearrangement joins TRBV14 to TRBJ1-1, with 7 bases matching TRBD1. J was trimmed by 4 bases and V by 4 bases; bases with no gene match: 6. Per the germline V gene, CDR1 is SGHDN and CDR2 is FVKESK. CDR3 length equals 14 residues. Written as DNA, the CDR3 is TGTGCCAGCAGCCTTTCACAGGGGTTCACTGAAGCTTTCTTT. It codes for CASSLSQGFTEAFF.

This clone was seen ten or more times. This sequence joins TRBV7-9 and TRBJ1-1, with D unclear. V shed 2 bases and J shed 5 bases, with 9 bases lying between them. This CDR3 contains 13 residues. Germline CDR1 is SEHNR and CDR2 is FQNEAQ (reference sequence). DNA of the CDR3: TGTGCCAGCAGCTTATTGGGAGAGACTGAAGCTTTCTTT. Protein product: CASSLLGETEAFF.

At least ten counts were recorded for this clone. The chain recombines TRBV9 with TRBJ2-1, with D possibly being TRBD2 (5 bases). The length of the CDR3 is 13 residues. V was pared by 7 bases and J by 6 bases, with 14 bases between. Germline CDR1 SGDLS, CDR2 YYNGEE. CDR3 in amino acids: CASGGSFGNEQFF. CDR3 bases: TGTGCCAGCGGCGGGTCCTTCGGCAATGAGCAGTTCTTC.

In this sample, this clone turned up many times. The V call is TRBV29-1, the J call TRBJ1-1, with no clear D. Trimming left V 6 bases short and J 0 bases short, with 14 bases between. This CDR3 spans 14 amino acids. Per the germline V gene, CDR1 is SQVTM and CDR2 is ANQGSEA. CDR3 region: CSVATGPMNTEAFF. CDR3 coding DNA: TGCAGCGTGGCCACCGGGCCGATGAACACTGAAGCTTTCTTT.

This clone was observed many times. This chain uses TRBV27 with TRBJ2-1; the D gene is possibly TRBD1 (6 bases). CDR3 size: 14 residues. Trimming left V 5 bases short and J 1 base short, with 9 bases between. CDR1 MNHEY and CDR2 SMNVEV come from the germline V gene (reference sequence). Here the CDR3 DNA reads TGTGCCAGCAGTGGGGGCGGGTCCTACAATGAGCAGTTCTTC. Its protein is CASSGGGSYNEQFF.

This clone was recorded at least ten times. The rearrangement links TRBV12-3 or TRBV12-4 to TRBJ1-5; D is possibly TRBD1 (5 bases). Trimming removed 5 bases from V and 0 bases from J, with 20 bases in between. This CDR3 has 18 residues. CDR3 in amino acids: CASSLEGTEIYSNQPQHF. For the CDR3, the DNA is TGTGCCAGCAGTCTGGAAGGGACTGAAATTTATAGCAATCAGCCCCAGCATTTT.

The chain has TRBV4-1 and TRBJ2-3; TRBD1 matches 7 bases. V was clipped by 3 bases and J by 4 bases; unmatched bases: 7. Germline V gene sequence: CDR1 MGHRA, CDR2 YSYEKL. The CDR3 consists of 15 residues. This CDR3 is CASSQTGLSADTQYF. The CDR3 DNA is TGCGCCAGCAGCCAGACAGGGTTAAGTGCAGATACGCAGTATTTT.

This clone showed up many times. V usage is TRBV4-2 and J usage is TRBJ2-5; the match to TRBD2 covers 12 bases. Germline-derived CDR1 and CDR2 are LGHNA and YNFKEQ. Unmatched junction bases numbered 0, after V lost 2 bases and J lost 2 bases. The CDR3 consists of 15 residues. CDR3 residues: CASSQLAGGQETQYF. CDR3 coding DNA: TGTGCCAGCAGCCAACTAGCGGGAGGGCAAGAGACCCAGTACTTC.

This clone has a single count. The rearrangement links TRBV4-2 to TRBJ2-7; 10 nucleotides agree with TRBD2. The CDR3 has 15 residues. The germline CDR1 and CDR2 sequences are LGHNA and YNFKEQ. V dropped 0 bases and J dropped 6; count of bases not matched to a gene: 5. This CDR3 is CASSQDASGSVEQYF. The DNA of the CDR3 is TGTGCCAGCAGCCAAGACGCTAGCGGGAGTGTCGAGCAGTACTTC.

This clone turned up a few times. J is TRBJ2-6 and V is TRBV27; TRBD2 might be the D (6 bases). V lost 5 bases to trimming and J lost 13 bases, with 21 bases between them. CDR3 length equals 15 residues. The germline V gene has CDR1 MNHEY and CDR2 SMNVEV (reference sequence). The CDR3 DNA reads as TGTGCCAGCAGTGAAGGCGGGGTTGGTGCAGGGGTCCTGACTTTC. It is translated as CASSEGGVGAGVLTF.